Included here is one TCR beta chain sequence, with context. Its antigen remains unknown. The CDR3 has 14 amino acids. With 5 bases clipped from V and 6 bases from J, the junction kept 5 bases outside the gene matches. Germline V gives CDR1 SGHVS, CDR2 FQNEAQ. The source of the sample is a study of PD-L1 blockade in urothelial cancer. Broader study findings: Better survival was predicted by below-median pretreatment blood TCR clonality.

The table came from immunoSEQ multiplex PCR; TCRdb's copy has only in-frame clones and leaves some out. This sample carries 80,000 to 130,000 clones, about nine tenths of them seen once, and the ten largest clones take just over 0.9%. The chain has TRBV7-8 and TRBJ1-5, with 9 positions matching TRBD1. The TCR was taken from a woman at least 80 years old with urothelial cancer. The specimen comprised PBMCs, sampled around atezolizumab (anti-PD-L1) treatment. The CDR3: CASSEDRGGQPQHF. CDR3 nucleotides: TGTGCCAGCAGCGAGGACAGGGGTGGTCAGCCCCAGCATTTT.